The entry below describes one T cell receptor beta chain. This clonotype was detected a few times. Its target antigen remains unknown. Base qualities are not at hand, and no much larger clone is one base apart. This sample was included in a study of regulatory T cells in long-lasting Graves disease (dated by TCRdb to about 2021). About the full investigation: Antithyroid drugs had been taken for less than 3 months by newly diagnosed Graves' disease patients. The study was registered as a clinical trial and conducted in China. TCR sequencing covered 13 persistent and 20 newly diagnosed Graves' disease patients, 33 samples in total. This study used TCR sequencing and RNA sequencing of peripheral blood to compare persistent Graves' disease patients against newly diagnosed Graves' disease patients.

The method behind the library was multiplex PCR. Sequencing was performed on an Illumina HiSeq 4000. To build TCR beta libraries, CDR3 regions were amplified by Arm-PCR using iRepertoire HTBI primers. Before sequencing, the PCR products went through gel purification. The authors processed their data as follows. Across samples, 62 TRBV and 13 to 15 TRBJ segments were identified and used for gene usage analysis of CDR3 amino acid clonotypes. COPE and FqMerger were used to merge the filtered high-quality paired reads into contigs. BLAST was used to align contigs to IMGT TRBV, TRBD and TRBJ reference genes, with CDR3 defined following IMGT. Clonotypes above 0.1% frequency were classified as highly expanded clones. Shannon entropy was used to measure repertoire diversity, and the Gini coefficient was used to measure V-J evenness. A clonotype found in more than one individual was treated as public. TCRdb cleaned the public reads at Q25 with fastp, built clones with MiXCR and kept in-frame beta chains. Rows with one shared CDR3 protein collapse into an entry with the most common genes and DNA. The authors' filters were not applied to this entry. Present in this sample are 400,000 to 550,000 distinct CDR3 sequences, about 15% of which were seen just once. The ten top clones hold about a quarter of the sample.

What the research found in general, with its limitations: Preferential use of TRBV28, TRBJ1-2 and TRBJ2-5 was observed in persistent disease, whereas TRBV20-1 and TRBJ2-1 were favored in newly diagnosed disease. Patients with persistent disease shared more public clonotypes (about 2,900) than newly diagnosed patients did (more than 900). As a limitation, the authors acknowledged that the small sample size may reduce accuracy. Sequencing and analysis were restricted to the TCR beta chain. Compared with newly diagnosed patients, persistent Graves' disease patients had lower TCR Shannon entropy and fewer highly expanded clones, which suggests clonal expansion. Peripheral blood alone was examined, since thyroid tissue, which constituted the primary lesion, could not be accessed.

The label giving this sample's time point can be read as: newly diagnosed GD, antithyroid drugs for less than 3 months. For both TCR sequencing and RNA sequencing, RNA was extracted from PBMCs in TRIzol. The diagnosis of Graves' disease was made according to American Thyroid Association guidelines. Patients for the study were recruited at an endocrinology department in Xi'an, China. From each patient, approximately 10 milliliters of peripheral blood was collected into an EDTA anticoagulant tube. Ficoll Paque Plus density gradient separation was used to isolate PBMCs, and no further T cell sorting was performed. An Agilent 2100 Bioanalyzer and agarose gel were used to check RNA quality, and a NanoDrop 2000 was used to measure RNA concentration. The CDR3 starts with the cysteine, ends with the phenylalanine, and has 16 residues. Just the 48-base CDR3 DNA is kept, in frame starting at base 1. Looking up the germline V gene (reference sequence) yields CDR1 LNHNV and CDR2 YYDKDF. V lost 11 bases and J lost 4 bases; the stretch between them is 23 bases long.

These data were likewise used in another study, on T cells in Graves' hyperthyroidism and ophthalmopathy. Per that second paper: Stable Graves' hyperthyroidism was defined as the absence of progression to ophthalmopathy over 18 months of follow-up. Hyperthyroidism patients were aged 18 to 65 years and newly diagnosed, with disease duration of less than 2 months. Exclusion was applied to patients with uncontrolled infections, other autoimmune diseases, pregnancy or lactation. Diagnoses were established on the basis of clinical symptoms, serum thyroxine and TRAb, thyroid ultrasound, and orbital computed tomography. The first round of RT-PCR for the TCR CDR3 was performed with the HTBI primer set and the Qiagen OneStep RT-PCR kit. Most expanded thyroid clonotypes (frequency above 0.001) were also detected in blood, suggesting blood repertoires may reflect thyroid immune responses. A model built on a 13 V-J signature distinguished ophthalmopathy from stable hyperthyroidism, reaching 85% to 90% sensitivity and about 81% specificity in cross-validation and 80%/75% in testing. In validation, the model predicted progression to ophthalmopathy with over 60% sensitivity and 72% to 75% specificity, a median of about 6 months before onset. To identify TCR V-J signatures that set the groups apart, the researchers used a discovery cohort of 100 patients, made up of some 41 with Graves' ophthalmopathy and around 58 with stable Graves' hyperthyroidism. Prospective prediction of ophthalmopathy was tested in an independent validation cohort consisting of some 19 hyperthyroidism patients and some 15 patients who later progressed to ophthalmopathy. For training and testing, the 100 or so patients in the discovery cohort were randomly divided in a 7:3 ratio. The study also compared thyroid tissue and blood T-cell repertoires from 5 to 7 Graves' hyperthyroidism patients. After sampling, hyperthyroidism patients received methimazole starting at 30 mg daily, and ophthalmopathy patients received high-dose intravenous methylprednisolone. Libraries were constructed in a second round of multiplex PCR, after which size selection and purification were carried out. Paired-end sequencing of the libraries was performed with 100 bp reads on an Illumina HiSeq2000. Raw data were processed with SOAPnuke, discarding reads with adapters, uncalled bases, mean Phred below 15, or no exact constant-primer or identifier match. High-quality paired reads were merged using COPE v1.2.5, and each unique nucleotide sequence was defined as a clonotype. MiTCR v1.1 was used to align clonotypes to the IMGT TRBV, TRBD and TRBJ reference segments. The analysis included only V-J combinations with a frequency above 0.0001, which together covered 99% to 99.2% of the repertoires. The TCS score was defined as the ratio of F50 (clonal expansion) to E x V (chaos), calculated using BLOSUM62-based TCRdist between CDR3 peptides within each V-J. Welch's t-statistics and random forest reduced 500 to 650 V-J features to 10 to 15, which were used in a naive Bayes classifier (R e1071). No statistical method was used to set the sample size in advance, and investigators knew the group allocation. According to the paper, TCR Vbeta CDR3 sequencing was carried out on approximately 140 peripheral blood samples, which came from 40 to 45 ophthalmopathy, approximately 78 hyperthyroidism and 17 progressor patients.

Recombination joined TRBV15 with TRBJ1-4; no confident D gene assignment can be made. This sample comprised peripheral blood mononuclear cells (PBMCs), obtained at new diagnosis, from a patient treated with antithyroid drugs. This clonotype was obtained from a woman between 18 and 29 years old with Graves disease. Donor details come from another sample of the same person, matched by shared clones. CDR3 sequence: CASSRDREEINEKLFF. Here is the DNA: TGTGCCTCGAGCAGAGATAGAGAGGAGATTAATGAAAAACTGTTTTTT. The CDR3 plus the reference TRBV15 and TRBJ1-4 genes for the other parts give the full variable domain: DAMVIQNPRYQVTQFGKPVTLSCSQTLNHNVMYWYQQKSSQAPKLLFHYYDKDFNNEADTPDNFQSRRPNTSFCFLDIRSPGLGDTAMYLCASSRDREEINEKLFFGSGTQLSVL.